This T cell receptor beta chain stems from a study of Ad26.COV2.S vaccination and SARS-CoV-2 variants. Overall study findings and caveats: Reportedly, after vaccination the spike-specific CD8+ and CD4+ T cell responses displayed substantial breadth. Relative to placebo recipients, vaccine recipients exhibited elevated spike-specific TCR breadth. Those who received vaccine or placebo ended up with similar non-spike TCR breadth.

In the case of this clone: What it recognizes is unknown.

V was cut by 5 bases and J by 5 bases, with 19 bases left in between. Germline assignment: CDR1 SGHTA and CDR2 FQGNSA. This CDR3 has 16 residues. TCRdb's copy holds only in-frame clones and misses some; the assay was immunoSEQ multiplex PCR. The sample includes 300,000 to 450,000 clones, about 90% of them seen just once. Sequencing was performed on peripheral blood, taken after recovery from COVID-19. The chain combines TRBV7-2 with TRBJ1-5; D is unclear. The receptor comes from a human donor who had recovered from COVID-19. Here the CDR3 DNA reads TGTGCCAGCAGCCCCAAGGCAGATTTGCGGGATCAGCCCCAGCATTTT. It yields the protein CASSPKADLRDQPQHF.